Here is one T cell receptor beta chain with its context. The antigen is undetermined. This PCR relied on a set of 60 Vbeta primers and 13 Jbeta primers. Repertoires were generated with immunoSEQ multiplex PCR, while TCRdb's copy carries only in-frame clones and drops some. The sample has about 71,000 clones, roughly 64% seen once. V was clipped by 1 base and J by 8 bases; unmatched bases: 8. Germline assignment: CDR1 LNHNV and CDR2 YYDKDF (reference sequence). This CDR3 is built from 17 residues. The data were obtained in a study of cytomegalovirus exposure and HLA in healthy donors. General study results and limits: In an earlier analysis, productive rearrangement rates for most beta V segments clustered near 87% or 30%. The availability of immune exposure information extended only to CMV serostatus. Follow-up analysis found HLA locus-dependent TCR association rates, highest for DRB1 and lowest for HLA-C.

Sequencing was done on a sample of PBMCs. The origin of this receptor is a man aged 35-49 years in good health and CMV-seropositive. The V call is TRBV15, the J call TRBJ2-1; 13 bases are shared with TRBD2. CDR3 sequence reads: CATSRVLAGGSFDEQFF. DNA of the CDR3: TGTGCCACCAGCAGAGTACTAGCGGGAGGGTCATTCGATGAGCAGTTCTTC.